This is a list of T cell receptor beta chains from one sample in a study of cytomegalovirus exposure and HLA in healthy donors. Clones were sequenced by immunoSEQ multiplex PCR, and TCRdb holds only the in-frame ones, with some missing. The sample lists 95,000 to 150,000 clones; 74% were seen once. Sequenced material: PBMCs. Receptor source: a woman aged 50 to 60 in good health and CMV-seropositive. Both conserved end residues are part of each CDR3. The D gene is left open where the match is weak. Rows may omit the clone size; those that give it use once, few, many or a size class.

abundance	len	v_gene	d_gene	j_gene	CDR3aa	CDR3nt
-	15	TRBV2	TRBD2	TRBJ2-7	CASSRERGGSYEQYF	TGTGCCAGCAGTAGAGAACGGGGGGGTAGCTACGAGCAGTACTTC
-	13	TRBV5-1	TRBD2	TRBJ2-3	CASSRAGADTQYF	TGCGCCAGCAGTCGCGCGGGGGCAGATACGCAGTATTTT
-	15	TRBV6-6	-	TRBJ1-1	CASRLLRTSGDEAFF	TGTGCCAGCAGGCTCCTCCGAACGTCAGGCGACGAAGCTTTCTTT
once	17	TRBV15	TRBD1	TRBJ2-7	CATRGIGAGGAGNEQYF	TGTGCCACCAGGGGGATAGGGGCAGGGGGCGCGGGGAACGAGCAGTACTTC
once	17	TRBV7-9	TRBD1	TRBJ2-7	CASSLARQGRISYEQYF	TGTGCCAGCAGCCTAGCAAGACAGGGGCGCATCTCCTACGAGCAGTACTTC
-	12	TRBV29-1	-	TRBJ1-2	CSVMDRHYGYTF	TGCAGCGTTATGGACAGACACTATGGCTACACCTTC
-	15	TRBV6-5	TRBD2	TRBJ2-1	CASSYTSGLYNEQFF	TGTGCCAGCAGTTACACTAGCGGATTATACAATGAGCAGTTCTTC
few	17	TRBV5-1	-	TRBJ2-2	CASSRKTGDPNTGELFF	TGCGCCAGCAGCCGAAAAACGGGGGATCCGAACACCGGGGAGCTGTTTTTT
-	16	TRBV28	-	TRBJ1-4	CASSSAWGGPNEKLFF	TGTGCCAGCAGTTCTGCCTGGGGAGGGCCTAATGAAAAACTGTTTTTT
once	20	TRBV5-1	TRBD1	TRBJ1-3	CASSLLGSWSDRGSGNTIYF	TGCGCCAGCAGCTTGCTCGGATCTTGGAGTGACAGGGGTTCTGGAAACACCATATATTTT
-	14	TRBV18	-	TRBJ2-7	CASSPPSQVHEQYF	TGTGCCAGCTCACCACCGTCCCAGGTACACGAGCAGTACTTC
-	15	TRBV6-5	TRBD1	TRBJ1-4	CASSLTTGSNEKLFF	TGTGCCAGCAGCCTAACGACAGGGTCCAATGAAAAACTGTTTTTT
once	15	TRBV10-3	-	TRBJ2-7	CAISERSDPTYEQYF	TGTGCCATCAGTGAGCGAAGCGACCCCACCTACGAGCAGTACTTC
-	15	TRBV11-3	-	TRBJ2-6	CASSSQYSGANVLTF	TGTGCCAGCAGCTCGCAGTACTCTGGGGCCAACGTCCTGACTTTC
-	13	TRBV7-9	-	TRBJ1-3	CASSLGQVNTIYF	TGTGCCAGCAGCTTAGGACAGGTCAACACCATATATTTT
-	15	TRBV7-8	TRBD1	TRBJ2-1	CASSLQGQQGNEQFF	TGTGCCAGCAGCCTACAGGGACAGCAAGGGAATGAGCAGTTCTTC
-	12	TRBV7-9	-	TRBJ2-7	CSSSSDWNEQYF	TGTTCCAGCAGCTCGGACTGGAACGAGCAGTACTTC
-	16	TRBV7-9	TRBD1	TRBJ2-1	CASSLARTGSYNEQFF	TGTGCCAGCAGCTTAGCCCGGACAGGCTCCTACAATGAGCAGTTCTTC
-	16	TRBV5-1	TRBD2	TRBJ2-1	CASSMTSGGLYNEQFF	TGCGCCAGCAGTATGACTAGCGGGGGGCTCTACAATGAGCAGTTCTTC
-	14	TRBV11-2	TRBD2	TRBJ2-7	CASSLQLAGREQYF	TGTGCCAGCAGCTTACAACTAGCGGGGCGCGAGCAGTACTTC
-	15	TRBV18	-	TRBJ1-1	CASSPPAGENTEAFF	TGTGCCAGCTCACCACCGGCAGGGGAGAACACTGAAGCTTTCTTT
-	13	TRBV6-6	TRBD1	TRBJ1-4	CASSTGVREKLFF	TGTGCCAGCAGTACAGGGGTACGGGAAAAACTGTTTTTT
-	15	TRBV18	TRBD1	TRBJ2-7	CASSLVGTGLGEQYF	TGTGCCAGCTCACTGGTCGGGACAGGGCTCGGGGAGCAGTACTTC
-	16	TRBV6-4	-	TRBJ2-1	CASSDSTRGLYNEQFF	TGTGCCAGCAGTGACTCCACCAGGGGCCTCTACAATGAGCAGTTCTTC
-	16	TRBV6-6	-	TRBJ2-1	CASSSPRQHPQGEQFF	TGTGCCAGCAGTAGTCCGAGACAGCATCCCCAGGGTGAGCAGTTCTTC
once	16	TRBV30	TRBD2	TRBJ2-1	CAWSHPWGGGYNEQFF	TGTGCCTGGAGTCACCCATGGGGCGGGGGGTACAATGAGCAGTTCTTC
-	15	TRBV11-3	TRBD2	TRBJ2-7	CASSLGRGTGGEQYF	TGTGCCAGCAGCTTAGGAAGGGGAACCGGGGGGGAGCAGTACTTC
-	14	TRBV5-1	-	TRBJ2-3	CASSLGGSEATQYF	TGCGCCAGCAGCTTGGGAGGCTCAGAGGCTACGCAGTATTTT
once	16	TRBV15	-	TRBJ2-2	CATSKGRGLNTGELFF	TGTGCCACCAGCAAAGGACGGGGACTGAACACCGGGGAGCTGTTTTTT
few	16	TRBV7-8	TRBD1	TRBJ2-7	CASSFTGTARTYEQYF	TGTGCCAGCAGCTTTACAGGGACAGCCCGGACCTACGAGCAGTACTTC
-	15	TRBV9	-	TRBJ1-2	CASSVTSGVGHGYTF	TGTGCCAGCAGCGTAACCTCCGGGGTAGGCCATGGCTACACCTTC
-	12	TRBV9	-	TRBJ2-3	CASSRGTDTQYF	TGTGCCAGCAGTAGGGGTACAGATACGCAGTATTTT
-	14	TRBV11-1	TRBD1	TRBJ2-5	CASSGTASPETQYF	TGTGCCAGCAGCGGGACAGCCTCTCCGGAGACCCAGTACTTC
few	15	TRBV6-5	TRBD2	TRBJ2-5	CASSYLTSGEETQYF	TGTGCCAGCAGTTACCTCACTAGCGGGGAAGAGACCCAGTACTTC
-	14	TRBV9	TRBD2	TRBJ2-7	CASSGTGGPYEQYF	TGTGCCAGCAGCGGCACGGGGGGGCCCTACGAGCAGTACTTC
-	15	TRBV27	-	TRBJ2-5	CAAARTAYESETQYF	TGTGCCGCAGCCAGGACAGCCTACGAATCGGAGACCCAGTACTTC
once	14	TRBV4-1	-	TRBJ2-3	CASSHHGGQRLRYF	TGCGCCAGCAGCCACCACGGGGGACAGCGGCTGAGGTATTTT
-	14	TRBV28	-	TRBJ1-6	CASTRPRGYSPLHF	TGTGCCAGCACCCGGCCCCGGGGGTATTCACCCCTCCACTTT
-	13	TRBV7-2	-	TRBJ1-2	CASSPRGMGGYTF	TGTGCCAGCAGCCCCCGGGGGATGGGTGGCTACACCTTC
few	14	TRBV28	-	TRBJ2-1	CASSSLLIVNEQFF	TGTGCCAGCAGTTCTCTCCTAATAGTGAATGAGCAGTTCTTC
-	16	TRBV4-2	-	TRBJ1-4	CASSQTGMVANEKLFF	TGTGCCAGCAGCCAAACAGGGATGGTGGCTAATGAAAAACTGTTTTTT
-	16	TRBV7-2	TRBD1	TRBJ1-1	CASSLVGTGMNTEAFF	TGTGCCAGCAGCTTAGTTGGGACAGGTATGAACACTGAAGCTTTCTTT
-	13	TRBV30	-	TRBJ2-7	CAWSLRGSYEQYF	TGTGCCTGGAGTCTCAGGGGCTCCTACGAGCAGTACTTC
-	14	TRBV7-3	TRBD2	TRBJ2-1	CASSSGTSHHEQFF	TGTGCCAGCAGTTCCGGGACTAGTCACCATGAGCAGTTCTTC
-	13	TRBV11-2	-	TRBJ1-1	CASSAVGGTEAFF	TGTGCCAGCAGCGCGGTAGGGGGAACTGAAGCTTTCTTT
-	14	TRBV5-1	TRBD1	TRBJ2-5	CASSRDRGGETQYF	TGCGCCAGCAGCAGGGACAGGGGGGGAGAGACCCAGTACTTC
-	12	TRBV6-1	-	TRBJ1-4	CVSRSGDGKLFF	TGTGTCAGCAGGTCAGGGGATGGAAAACTGTTTTTT
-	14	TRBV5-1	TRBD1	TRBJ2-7	CASSRGQGRDEQYF	TGCGCCAGCAGCCGAGGACAGGGAAGGGACGAGCAGTACTTC